Listed below are T cell receptor beta chains from one sample, sequenced in a study of blood T cell repertoires in COVID-19. Only in-frame clones appear in the TCRdb table, and some are missing; sequencing was by immunoSEQ multiplex PCR. The table shows fewer than 110,000 clones, with about 87% occurring only once. The sequenced material came from peripheral blood. The receptors stem from a woman in her 30s with acute or convalescent COVID-19. Each CDR3 is given with its conserved first and last residue. The D gene is left open where the match is weak. Clone sizes are given selectively: once, few, many, or a class where the clone is expanded.

>TRBJ2-2|once|TRBV6-4|TRBD1
CASRDRGGTGELFF
TGTGCCAGCCGGGACAGGGGTGGCACCGGGGAGCTGTTTTTT
>TRBJ2-1|-|TRBV7-3|-
CASSYVSAGEQFF
TGTGCCAGCAGCTACGTCTCGGCAGGCGAGCAGTTCTTC
>TRBJ2-3|-|TRBV11-2|-
CASSSDFPTDTQYF
TGTGCCAGCAGCTCGGACTTCCCCACAGATACGCAGTATTTT
>TRBJ1-1|-|TRBV28|TRBD1
CASSFILQGQGERNTEAFF
TGTGCCAGCAGTTTCATCCTACAGGGACAGGGGGAAAGGAACACTGAAGCTTTCTTT
>TRBJ2-2|-|TRBV19|TRBD1
CASSMSGQIVNTGELFF
TGTGCCAGTAGTATGTCGGGACAGATTGTGAACACCGGGGAGCTGTTTTTT
>TRBJ2-1|-|TRBV3-1/TRBV3-2|TRBD2
CASSQGLAGYNEQFF
TGTGCCAGCAGCCAGGGACTAGCGGGGTACAATGAGCAGTTCTTC
>TRBJ1-4|-|TRBV28|-
CASSGIGGRYEKLFF
TGTGCCAGCAGCGGCATCGGGGGGCGGTATGAAAAACTGTTTTTT
>TRBJ1-2|few|TRBV2|-
CASKNLQVASVIGYTF
TGTGCCAGCAAGAATCTACAGGTTGCGAGTGTGATTGGCTACACCTTC
>TRBJ2-1|-|TRBV5-1|TRBD2
CASTVLAGEVNEQFF
TGCGCCAGCACGGTTCTAGCGGGGGAAGTAAATGAGCAGTTCTTC
>TRBJ2-7|once|TRBV5-6|-
CASSAGPYEQYF
TGTGCCAGCAGCGCGGGACCGTACGAGCAGTACTTC
>TRBJ1-1|-|TRBV6-5|-
CASSRRENTEAFF
TGTGCCAGCAGTCGGAGGGAAAACACTGAAGCTTTCTTT
>TRBJ2-1|-|TRBV5-1|-
CASSFNNEQFF
TGCGCCAGCAGCTTCAACAATGAGCAGTTCTTC
>TRBJ2-7|-|TRBV28|TRBD1
CASSFPTGAIYEQYF
TGTGCCAGCAGTTTTCCGACAGGGGCGATCTACGAGCAGTACTTC
>TRBJ1-2|-|TRBV11-3|TRBD1
CASSLNRQGGGYTF
TGTGCCAGCAGCTTAAATCGGCAGGGGGGCGGCTACACCTTC
>TRBJ1-4|-|TRBV9|-
CASSAGAASEKLFF
TGTGCCAGCAGCGCAGGGGCGGCGAGTGAAAAACTGTTTTTT
>TRBJ1-6|-|TRBV7-2|-
CASSLRDTNSPLHF
TGTGCCAGCAGCCTCCGGGACACTAATTCACCCCTCCACTTT
>TRBJ1-6|-|TRBV13|TRBD1
CASSGAGQGTSPLHF
TGTGCCAGCAGTGGTGCGGGACAGGGGACCTCACCCCTCCACTTT
>TRBJ2-1|-|TRBV5-1|-
CASSRTPGLRNEQFF
TGCGCCAGCAGCAGGACTCCGGGACTTCGGAATGAGCAGTTCTTC
>TRBJ1-2|-|TRBV29-1|-
CSGEVGGGYGYTF
TGCAGCGGTGAAGTAGGGGGGGGCTATGGCTACACCTTC
>TRBJ2-3|-|TRBV20-1|-
CSASMGAGDTQYF
TGCAGTGCTAGTATGGGGGCCGGCGATACGCAGTATTTT
>TRBJ1-2|-|TRBV7-9|TRBD1
CASSLVGTGPGRTF
TGTGCCAGCAGCTTAGTAGGGACAGGGCCTGGCCGCACCTTC
>TRBJ2-3|-|TRBV3-1/TRBV3-2|TRBD2
CASSQETSGGAVTDTQYF
TGTGCCAGCAGCCAAGAAACTAGCGGGGGGGCGGTAACAGATACGCAGTATTTT
>TRBJ1-2|-|TRBV5-4|TRBD1
CASSLGSDRDGVGYTF
TGTGCCAGCAGCTTGGGATCCGACAGGGACGGAGTCGGCTACACCTTC
>TRBJ1-2|-|TRBV28|-
CASSLGQGYGYTF
TGTGCCAGCAGTTTGGGTCAGGGGTATGGCTACACCTTC
>TRBJ1-2|-|TRBV12-3/TRBV12-4|TRBD1
CASRGTGDYGYTF
TGTGCCAGCAGAGGGACAGGGGACTATGGCTACACCTTC
>TRBJ1-6|-|TRBV6-5|TRBD1
CASCWTGDSPLHF
TGTGCCAGTTGCTGGACAGGCGATTCACCCCTCCACTTT
>TRBJ1-2|-|TRBV5-1|TRBD1
CASSLVGQGAGGYTF
TGCGCCAGCAGCTTGGTGGGACAGGGGGCCGGTGGCTACACCTTC
>TRBJ2-1|-|TRBV2|TRBD2
CASRRLAGATYNEQFF
TGTGCCAGCAGGCGTCTAGCGGGGGCCACGTACAATGAGCAGTTCTTC
>TRBJ1-2|-|TRBV27|-
CASSTVAGGGYTF
TGTGCCAGCAGTACTGTGGCCGGGGGTGGCTACACCTTC
>TRBJ2-1|once|TRBV27|-
CASSLLGASSYNEQFF
TGTGCCAGCAGTTTGTTAGGGGCTAGCTCCTACAATGAGCAGTTCTTC
>TRBJ2-7|-|TRBV6-5|TRBD1
CASGGGQGGYEQYF
TGTGCCAGCGGGGGGGGACAGGGAGGATACGAGCAGTACTTC
>TRBJ1-1|-|TRBV25-1|-
CASRTQSGGTEAFF
TGTGCCAGCCGCACACAATCGGGAGGGACTGAAGCTTTCTTT
>TRBJ1-5|-|TRBV2|TRBD1
CASKQGQFNQPQHF
TGTGCCAGCAAGCAGGGACAGTTCAATCAGCCCCAGCATTTT
>TRBJ2-1|-|TRBV7-8|-
CASSLGRVAPPEQFF
TGTGCCAGCAGCTTAGGGCGGGTTGCCCCTCCTGAGCAGTTCTTC